This is a list of T cell receptor beta chains from one sample in a study of T cell responses to AZD1222 COVID-19 vaccine. TCRdb's table, derived via immunoSEQ multiplex PCR, lists solely in-frame clones and lacks some. The top ten clones hold around 3.5% of a sample with 140,000 to 150,000 clones, about 90% of them seen once. The specimen was peripheral blood, collected 28 days after the second AZD1222 dose. The receptors come from an adult who received the AZD1222 COVID-19 vaccine. Each CDR3 is given with its conserved first and last residue. A D gene is named only where the DNA matches it firmly. Clone size, where shown, is once, few, many, or a class for clones that have expanded.

size,V,length,J,D,DNA,CDR3
few,TRBV19,15,TRBJ2-2,TRBD1,TGTGCCAGTAGTACCTTAGACAGGGTCACCGGGGAGCTGTTTTTT,CASSTLDRVTGELFF
once,TRBV18,16,TRBJ1-4,TRBD1,TGTGCCAGCTCACCTACACGGACAGGTGCAAATGAAAAACTGTTTTTT,CASSPTRTGANEKLFF
NA,TRBV4-3,14,TRBJ2-7,NA,TGCGCCAGCAGCCAAGATCCGGCCTCCTACGAGCAGTACTTC,CASSQDPASYEQYF
NA,TRBV18,14,TRBJ1-1,NA,TGTGCCAGCTCACGAAAGGAACAGAACACTGAAGCTTTCTTT,CASSRKEQNTEAFF
few,TRBV4-3,15,TRBJ1-2,NA,TGCGCCAGCAGCCAAGGGTCCAACTCTAACTATGGCTACACCTTC,CASSQGSNSNYGYTF
NA,TRBV10-1,15,TRBJ2-1,TRBD1,TGCGCCAGCAGTGAATTCACAGGGGGTAACAATGAGCAGTTCTTC,CASSEFTGGNNEQFF
NA,TRBV2,15,TRBJ1-6,NA,TGTGCCAGCAGTGTAGAGACCCTCGAAAATTCACCCCTCCACTTT,CASSVETLENSPLHF
NA,TRBV12-3/TRBV12-4,13,TRBJ1-5,TRBD1,TGTGCCAGCAGAATACAGGGGTCTCAGCCCCAGCATTTT,CASRIQGSQPQHF
NA,TRBV28,17,TRBJ2-1,TRBD2,TGTGCCAGCAGTTCGGGACTAGCGGGAGCGATCTACAATGAGCAGTTCTTC,CASSSGLAGAIYNEQFF
NA,TRBV7-2,15,TRBJ2-6,NA,TGTGCCAGCAGCGCGGACGGCTCTGGGGCCAACGTCCTGACTTTC,CASSADGSGANVLTF
NA,TRBV3-1/TRBV3-2,16,TRBJ1-2,NA,TGTGCCAGCAGCCCCGCTTTTTCGGGGGCGAGAGATGGCTACACCTTC,CASSPAFSGARDGYTF
once,TRBV9,14,TRBJ1-2,TRBD1,TGTGCCAGCAGCGGGGGACAGGGGGCGCAGGGCTACACCTTC,CASSGGQGAQGYTF
NA,TRBV20-1,11,TRBJ2-1,NA,TGCAGTGCTAGGCAGGAGTGGGAGCAGTTCTTC,CSARQEWEQFF
NA,TRBV2,14,TRBJ1-5,NA,TGTGCCAGCAGTGAAATCAGGGGCGGCCAGCCCCAGCATTTT,CASSEIRGGQPQHF
once,TRBV9,18,TRBJ2-6,TRBD2,TGTGCCAGCAGCGCCTCTAGCGGGCGGAACTCTGGGGCCAACGTCCTGACTTTC,CASSASSGRNSGANVLTF
NA,TRBV28,13,TRBJ2-7,NA,TGTGCCAGCAGTTTAGGCCAAATCGACGAGCAGTACTTC,CASSLGQIDEQYF
NA,TRBV6-5,14,TRBJ2-7,TRBD2,TGTGCCAGCACCCCGGGAGGCGGCTCCTACGAGCAGTACTTC,CASTPGGGSYEQYF
NA,TRBV5-5,17,TRBJ1-3,NA,TGTGCCAGCAGCCCCTTGCCAGACCTTTACTCTGGAAACACCATATATTTT,CASSPLPDLYSGNTIYF
NA,TRBV7-9,13,TRBJ1-2,NA,TGTGCCAGCAGCTACGGGACAACAAGTGGCTACACCTTC,CASSYGTTSGYTF
NA,TRBV11-1,15,TRBJ1-6,TRBD1,TGTGCCAGCAGCCGAAGGACAGGGGTCTTTTCACCCCTCCACTTT,CASSRRTGVFSPLHF
NA,TRBV19,13,TRBJ2-7,NA,TGTGCCCCTAGTAAGGTATCTAACTACGAGCAGTACTTC,CAPSKVSNYEQYF
NA,TRBV7-2,15,TRBJ1-3,NA,TGTGCCAGCAGCCCCCTTGGGAGCTCTGGAAACACCATATATTTT,CASSPLGSSGNTIYF
NA,TRBV5-4,13,TRBJ1-2,NA,TGTGCCAGCAGCCCGGACAGAAACTATGGCTACACCTTC,CASSPDRNYGYTF
NA,TRBV5-7,14,TRBJ1-2,NA,TGTGCCAGCAGCTTTCAACAGAGGTACGATGGCTACACCTTC,CASSFQQRYDGYTF
NA,TRBV5-1,20,TRBJ2-3,TRBD2,TGCGCCAGCAGCTACCTGCCGGGACTAGCGGGAGGAGAGAGAACAGATACGCAGTATTTT,CASSYLPGLAGGERTDTQYF
NA,TRBV5-1,14,TRBJ1-5,NA,TGCGCCAGCAGAGCCGGGGACCCTAGGGAGCCCCAGCATTTT,CASRAGDPREPQHF
NA,TRBV5-6,17,TRBJ2-7,TRBD2,TGTGCCAGCAGCTTTTTCGTAGGGCTAGCGGGAATCTACGAGCAGTACTTC,CASSFFVGLAGIYEQYF
NA,TRBV19,14,TRBJ2-7,TRBD1,TGTGCCAGTAGTCGGGACAGGATGCCCTACGAGCAGTACTTC,CASSRDRMPYEQYF
few,TRBV7-9,12,TRBJ2-7,NA,TGTGCCAGCAGCTCCAGGGTAGAAGAGCAGTACTTC,CASSSRVEEQYF
NA,TRBV7-2,16,TRBJ1-6,TRBD1,TGTGCCAGCAGCCCCACGACAGGGCTCGTGAGTTCACCCCTCCACTTT,CASSPTTGLVSSPLHF
few,TRBV7-3,13,TRBJ2-1,NA,TGTGCCAGCAGCCCGGTCCACATGTTCGAGCAGTTCTTC,CASSPVHMFEQFF
NA,TRBV19,16,TRBJ1-1,NA,TGTGCCAGTAAATCGACGGCAGGGCCCAAGAACACTGAAGCTTTCTTT,CASKSTAGPKNTEAFF
NA,TRBV2,17,TRBJ2-1,NA,TGTGCCAGCAGTCCACTCGGTGGACTATCTTTGTACAATGAGCAGTTCTTC,CASSPLGGLSLYNEQFF
NA,TRBV19,13,TRBJ1-5,NA,TGTGCCAGTAGTATATCCGGCAATCAGCCCCAGCATTTT,CASSISGNQPQHF
NA,TRBV10-3,17,TRBJ1-3,NA,TGTGCCATCAGTGAGTTGTGGGGGGAAAGCTCTGGAAACACCATATATTTT,CAISELWGESSGNTIYF
once,TRBV7-9,14,TRBJ1-5,TRBD1,TGTGCCAGCAGCCCGACAGGGCATAATCAGCCCCAGCATTTT,CASSPTGHNQPQHF
once,TRBV5-1,17,TRBJ2-3,TRBD2,TGCGCCAGCAGCAACGGCCTACTAGCGGGGAGCACAGATACGCAGTATTTT,CASSNGLLAGSTDTQYF
NA,TRBV28,14,TRBJ1-1,NA,TGTGCCAGCAAATCCAAGCACACGAACACTGAAGCTTTCTTT,CASKSKHTNTEAFF
NA,TRBV6-1,14,TRBJ1-1,NA,TGTGCCAGCAGTGAAGCGCTCAGGGACACTGAAGCTTTCTTT,CASSEALRDTEAFF
NA,TRBV5-1,17,TRBJ2-3,TRBD1,TGCGCCAGCAGCCCATGGACAGGGGGCACTAGCACAGATACGCAGTATTTT,CASSPWTGGTSTDTQYF
NA,TRBV2,13,TRBJ1-6,NA,TGTGCCAGCAGGGACACCCATAATTCACCCCTCCACTTT,CASRDTHNSPLHF
NA,TRBV19,15,TRBJ2-1,TRBD2,TGTGCCAGTAGTGTTAGCGGGAGGTCCTACAATGAGCAGTTCTTC,CASSVSGRSYNEQFF